The 4 T cell receptor beta chains reported below all come from one sample, sequenced in a study of T-cell reconstitution after alpha-beta-depleted transplantation in children. Unique molecular identifiers were incorporated into the prepared TCRbeta library. TCRdb itself ran the PCR reads through MiXCR, one entry per CDR3 protein. The data show some 450,000 distinct CDR3 sequences, approximately 41% seen once. The specimen comprised PBMCs, sampled before TCRalphabeta/CD19-depleted stem cell transplant. Receptor source: a girl aged 2 to 9 with aplastic anemia, due to receive a stem cell transplant.

This clonotype was seen a few times. V usage is TRBV15 and J usage is TRBJ2-3; tentative D call: TRBD2 (6 bases). CDR1 LNHNV and CDR2 YYDKDF come from the germline V gene (reference sequence). The CDR3 covers 15 residues. Trimming removed 2 bases from V and 4 bases from J, with 13 bases in between. The CDR3 DNA reads as TGTGCCACCAGCAGATCGATTACGGGGGCAGATACGCAGTATTTT. Translating gives CATSRSITGADTQYF.

Comment on this clonotype: A much larger clonotype is one base distant, so this may be a read error. This chain joins TRBV15 and TRBJ2-2, with a tentative D call TRBD2 (7 bases). Germline V gene data show CDR1 as LNHNV and CDR2 as YYDKDF (reference sequence). Trimming stripped 7 bases from V and 4 bases from J, with 16 bases between. CDR3 length: 15 residues. The chain's CDR3 is CATNSRGGATGELFF. CDR3 nucleotide sequence: TGTGCCACCAACTCCCGTGGGGGGGCCACCGGGGAGCTGTTTTTT.

This clonotype was recorded once. CDR3 loop: CASSQAASVGDEQFF. CDR3 nucleotides: TGCGCCAGCAGCCAAGCGGCCTCGGTGGGAGATGAGCAGTTCTTC. The chain employs TRBV4-1 and TRBJ2-1, with a tentative D call TRBD2 (5 bases). V lost 1 base and J 8 bases, leaving 15 bases between the germline ends. CDR3 length equals 15 residues. CDR1 and CDR2 from the germline V gene are MGHRA and YSYEKL.

CDR3 DNA sequence: TGTGCCAGCAGCTTGGAGTCGACAGTTCCCTCCTACGAGCAGTACTTC. Its translation: CASSLESTVPSYEQYF. The V call is TRBV7-2, the J call TRBJ2-7; a weak D match, TRBD1 (5 bases). There are 16 residues in the CDR3. Trimming left V 3 bases short and J 0 bases short, with 15 bases between. Germline loops: CDR1 SGHTA, CDR2 FQGNSA. The full variable domain, in which reference TRBV7-2 and TRBJ2-7 provide the parts outside the CDR3, is GAGVSQSPSNKVTEKGKDVELRCDPISGHTALYWYRQSLGQGLEFLIYFQGNSAPDKSGLPSDRFSAERTGGSVSTLTIQRTQQEDSAVYLCASSLESTVPSYEQYFGPGTRLTVT.